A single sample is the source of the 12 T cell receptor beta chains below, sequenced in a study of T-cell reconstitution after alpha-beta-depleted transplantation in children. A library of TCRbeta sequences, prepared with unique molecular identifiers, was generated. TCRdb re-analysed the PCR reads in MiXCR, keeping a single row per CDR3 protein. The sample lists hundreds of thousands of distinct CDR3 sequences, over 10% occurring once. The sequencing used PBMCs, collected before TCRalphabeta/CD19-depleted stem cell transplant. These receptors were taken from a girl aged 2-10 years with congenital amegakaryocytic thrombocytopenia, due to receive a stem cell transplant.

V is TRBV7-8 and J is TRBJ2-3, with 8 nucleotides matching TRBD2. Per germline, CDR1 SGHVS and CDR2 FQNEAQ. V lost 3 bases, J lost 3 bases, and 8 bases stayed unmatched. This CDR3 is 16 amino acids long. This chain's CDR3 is CASSFPSGRGTDTQYF. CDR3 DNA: TGTGCCAGCAGCTTTCCAAGCGGGAGAGGGACAGATACGCAGTATTTT.

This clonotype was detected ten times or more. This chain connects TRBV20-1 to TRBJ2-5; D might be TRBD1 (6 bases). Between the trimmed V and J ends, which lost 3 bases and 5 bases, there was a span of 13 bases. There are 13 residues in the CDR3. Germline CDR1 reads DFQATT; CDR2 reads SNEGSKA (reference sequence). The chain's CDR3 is CSARGAYRETQYF. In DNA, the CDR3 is TGCAGTGCTAGGGGGGCGTATCGGGAGACCCAGTACTTC.

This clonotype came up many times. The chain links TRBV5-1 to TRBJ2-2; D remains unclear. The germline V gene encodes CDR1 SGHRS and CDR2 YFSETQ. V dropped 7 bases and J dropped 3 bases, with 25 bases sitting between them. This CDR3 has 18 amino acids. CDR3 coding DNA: TGCGCCAGCTCCCAAACCCCTTATTACGCTTCAGACACCGGGGAGCTGTTTTTT. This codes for CASSQTPYYASDTGELFF.

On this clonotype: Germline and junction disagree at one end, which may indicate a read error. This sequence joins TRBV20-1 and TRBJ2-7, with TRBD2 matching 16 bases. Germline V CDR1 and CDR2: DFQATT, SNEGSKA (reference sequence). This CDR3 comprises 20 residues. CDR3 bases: TGCAGTGCTAGAGCCGGGACTAGCGGGAGGGCCAGGTATCTACCCTATGAGCAGTACTTC. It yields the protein CSARAGTSGRARYLPYEQYF.

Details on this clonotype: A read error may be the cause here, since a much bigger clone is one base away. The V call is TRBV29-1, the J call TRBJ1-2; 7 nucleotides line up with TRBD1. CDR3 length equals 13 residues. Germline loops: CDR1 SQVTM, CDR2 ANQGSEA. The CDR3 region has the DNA TGCAGCTCACGAACAGGGGAGGAGTATGGCTACCCCTTC. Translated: CSSRTGEEYGYPF.

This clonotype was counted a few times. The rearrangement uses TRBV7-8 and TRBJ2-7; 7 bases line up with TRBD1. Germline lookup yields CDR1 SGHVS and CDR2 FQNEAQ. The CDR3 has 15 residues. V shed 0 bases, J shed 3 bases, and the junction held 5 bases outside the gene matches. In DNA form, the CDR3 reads TGTGCCAGCAGCTTAGCGGGGACAGAGTTCTACGAGCAGTACTTC. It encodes CASSLAGTEFYEQYF. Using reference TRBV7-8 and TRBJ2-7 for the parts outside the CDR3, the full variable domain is GAGVSQSPRYKVAKRGQDVALRCDPISGHVSLFWYQQALGQGPEFLTYFQNEAQLDKSGLPSDRFFAERPEGSVSTLKIQRTQQEDSAVYLCASSLAGTEFYEQYFGPGTRLTVT.

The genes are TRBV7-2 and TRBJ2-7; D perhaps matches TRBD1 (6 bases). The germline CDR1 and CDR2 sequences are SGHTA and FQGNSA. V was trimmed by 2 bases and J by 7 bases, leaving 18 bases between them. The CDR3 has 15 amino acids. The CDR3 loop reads CASSLSGQPLEEQYF. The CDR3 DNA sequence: TGTGCCAGCAGCTTAAGTGGACAGCCCTTGGAGGAGCAGTACTTC.

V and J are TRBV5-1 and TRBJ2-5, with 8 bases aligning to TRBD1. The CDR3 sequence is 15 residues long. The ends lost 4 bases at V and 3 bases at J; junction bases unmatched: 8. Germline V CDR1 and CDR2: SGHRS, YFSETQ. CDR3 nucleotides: TGCGCCAGCAGCACCGACGGACAGGGAGAAGAGACCCAGTACTTC. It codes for CASSTDGQGEETQYF.

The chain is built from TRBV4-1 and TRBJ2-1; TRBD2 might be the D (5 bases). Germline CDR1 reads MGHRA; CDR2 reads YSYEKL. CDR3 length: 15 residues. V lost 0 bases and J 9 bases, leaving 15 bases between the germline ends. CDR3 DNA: TGCGCCAGCAGCCAAGACACACTAGTGGTCAGTGAGCAGTTCTTC. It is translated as CASSQDTLVVSEQFF.

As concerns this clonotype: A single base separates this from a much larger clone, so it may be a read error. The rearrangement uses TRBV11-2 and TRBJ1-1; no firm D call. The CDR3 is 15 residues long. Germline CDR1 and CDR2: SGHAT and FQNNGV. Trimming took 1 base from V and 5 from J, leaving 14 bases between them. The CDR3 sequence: CASSLVGQRRTEAFF. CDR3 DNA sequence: TGTGCCAGCAGCTTAGTCGGGCAGAGGAGAACTGAAGCTTTCTTT.

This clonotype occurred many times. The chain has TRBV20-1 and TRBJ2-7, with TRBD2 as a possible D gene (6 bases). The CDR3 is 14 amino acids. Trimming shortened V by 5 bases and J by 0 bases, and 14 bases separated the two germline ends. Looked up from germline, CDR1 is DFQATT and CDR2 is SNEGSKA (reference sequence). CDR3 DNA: TGCAGTGCTGGGGGACTTCCGAGCTCCTACGAGCAGTACTTC. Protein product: CSAGGLPSSYEQYF.

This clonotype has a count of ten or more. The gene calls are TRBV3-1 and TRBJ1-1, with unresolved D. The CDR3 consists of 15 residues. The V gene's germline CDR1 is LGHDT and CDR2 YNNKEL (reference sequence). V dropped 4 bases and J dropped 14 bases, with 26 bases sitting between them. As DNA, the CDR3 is TGTGCCAGCAGCCTCAAAGGCGACGGGATGTTACCGATGTTCTTT. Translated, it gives CASSLKGDGMLPMFF.